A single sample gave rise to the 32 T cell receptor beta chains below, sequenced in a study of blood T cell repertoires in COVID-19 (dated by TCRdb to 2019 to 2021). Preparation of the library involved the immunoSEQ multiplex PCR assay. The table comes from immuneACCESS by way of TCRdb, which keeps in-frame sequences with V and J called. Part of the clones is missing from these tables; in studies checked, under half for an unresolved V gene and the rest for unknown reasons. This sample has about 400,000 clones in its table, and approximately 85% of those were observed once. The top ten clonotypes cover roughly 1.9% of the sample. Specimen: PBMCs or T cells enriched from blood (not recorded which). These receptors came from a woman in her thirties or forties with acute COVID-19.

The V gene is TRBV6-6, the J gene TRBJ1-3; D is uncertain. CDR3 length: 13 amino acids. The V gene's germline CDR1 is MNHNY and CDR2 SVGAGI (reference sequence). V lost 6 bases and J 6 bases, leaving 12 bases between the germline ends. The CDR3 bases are TGTGCCAGCAGCCCGGGTCGGGAAAACACCATATATTTT. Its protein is CASSPGRENTIYF.

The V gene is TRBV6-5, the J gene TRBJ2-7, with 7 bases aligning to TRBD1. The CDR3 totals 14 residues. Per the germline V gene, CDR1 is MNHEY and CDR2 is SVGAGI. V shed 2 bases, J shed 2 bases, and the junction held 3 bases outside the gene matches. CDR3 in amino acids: CASSYSGTAYEQYF. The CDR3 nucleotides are TGTGCCAGCAGTTACAGTGGGACAGCCTACGAGCAGTACTTC.

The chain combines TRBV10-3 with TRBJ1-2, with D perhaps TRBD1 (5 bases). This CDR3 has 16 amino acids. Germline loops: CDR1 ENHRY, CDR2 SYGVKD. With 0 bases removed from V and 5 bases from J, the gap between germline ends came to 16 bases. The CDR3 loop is CAISESYGTGLYGYTF. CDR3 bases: TGTGCCATCAGTGAGTCCTACGGGACGGGACTTTATGGCTACACCTTC.

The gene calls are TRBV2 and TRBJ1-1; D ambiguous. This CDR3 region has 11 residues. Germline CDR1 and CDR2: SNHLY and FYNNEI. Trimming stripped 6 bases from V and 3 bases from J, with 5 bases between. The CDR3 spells CASSYDTEAFF. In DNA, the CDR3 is TGTGCCAGCAGCTATGACACTGAAGCTTTCTTT.

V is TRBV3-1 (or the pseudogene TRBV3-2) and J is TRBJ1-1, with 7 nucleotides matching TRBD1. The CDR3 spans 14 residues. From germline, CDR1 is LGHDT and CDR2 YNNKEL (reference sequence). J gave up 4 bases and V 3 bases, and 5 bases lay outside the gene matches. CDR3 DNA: TGTGCCAGCAGCCATTGGACAGGTACCACTGAAGCTTTCTTT. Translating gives CASSHWTGTTEAFF.

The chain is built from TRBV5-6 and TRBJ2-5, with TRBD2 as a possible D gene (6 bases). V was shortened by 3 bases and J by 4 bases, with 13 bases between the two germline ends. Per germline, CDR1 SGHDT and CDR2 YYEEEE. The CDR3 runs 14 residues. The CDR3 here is CASSWGVSSETQYF. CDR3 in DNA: TGTGCCAGCAGCTGGGGGGTTTCCTCAGAGACCCAGTACTTC.

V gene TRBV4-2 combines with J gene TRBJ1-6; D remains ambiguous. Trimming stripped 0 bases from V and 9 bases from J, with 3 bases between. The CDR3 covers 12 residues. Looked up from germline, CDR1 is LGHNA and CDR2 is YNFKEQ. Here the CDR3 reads CASSQDRSPLHF. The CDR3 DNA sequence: TGTGCCAGCAGCCAAGACCGTTCACCCCTCCACTTT.

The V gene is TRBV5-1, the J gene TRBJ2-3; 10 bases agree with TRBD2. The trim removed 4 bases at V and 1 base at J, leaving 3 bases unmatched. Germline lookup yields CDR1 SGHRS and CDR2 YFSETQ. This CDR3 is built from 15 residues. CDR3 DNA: TGCGCCAGCAGCAGCGGGGGGGCTGGCACAGATACGCAGTATTTT. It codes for CASSSGGAGTDTQYF.

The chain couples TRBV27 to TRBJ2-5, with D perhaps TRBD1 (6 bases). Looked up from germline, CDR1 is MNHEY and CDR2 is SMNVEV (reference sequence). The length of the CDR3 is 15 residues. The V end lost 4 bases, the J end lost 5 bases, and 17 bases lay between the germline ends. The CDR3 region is CASSSDKGGIETQYF. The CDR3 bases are TGTGCCAGCAGTTCCGATAAAGGGGGAATCGAGACCCAGTACTTC.

CDR3 coding DNA: TGTGCCAGCAGTTACCCAGGACAGGGTTTGTGGTCTGGAAACACCATATATTTT. Translation: CASSYPGQGLWSGNTIYF. This chain links TRBV6-2 or TRBV6-3 with TRBJ1-3, with TRBD1 matching over 8 bases. The CDR3 has 18 residues. With 2 bases clipped from V and 1 base from J, the junction kept 10 bases outside the gene matches. The germline gives CDR1 MNHEY, CDR2 SVGEGT.

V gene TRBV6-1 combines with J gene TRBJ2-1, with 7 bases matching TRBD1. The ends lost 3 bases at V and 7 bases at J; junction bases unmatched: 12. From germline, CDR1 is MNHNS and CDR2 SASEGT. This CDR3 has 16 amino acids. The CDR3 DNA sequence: TGTGCCAGCAGTGATACAGGGGCGTTTGGTAAGAATGAGCAGTTCTTC. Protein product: CASSDTGAFGKNEQFF.

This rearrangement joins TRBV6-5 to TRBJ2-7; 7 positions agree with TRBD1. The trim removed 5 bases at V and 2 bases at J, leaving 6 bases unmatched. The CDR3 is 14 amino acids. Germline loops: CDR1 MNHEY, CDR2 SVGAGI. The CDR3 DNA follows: TGTGCCAGCAGTCCCGACAGGGACACCTACGAGCAGTACTTC. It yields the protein CASSPDRDTYEQYF.

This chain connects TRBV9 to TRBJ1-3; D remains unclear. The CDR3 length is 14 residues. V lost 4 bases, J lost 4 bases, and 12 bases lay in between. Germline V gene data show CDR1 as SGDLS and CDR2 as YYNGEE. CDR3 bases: TGTGCCAGCAGCTCACCCCACTTGGGAAACACCATATATTTT. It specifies CASSSPHLGNTIYF.

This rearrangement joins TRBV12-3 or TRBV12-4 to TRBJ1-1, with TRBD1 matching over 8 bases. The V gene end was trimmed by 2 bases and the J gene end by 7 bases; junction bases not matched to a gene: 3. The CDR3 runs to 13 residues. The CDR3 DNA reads TGTGCCAGCAGTTTAATTGGACAGGGTGAAGCTTTCTTT. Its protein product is CASSLIGQGEAFF.

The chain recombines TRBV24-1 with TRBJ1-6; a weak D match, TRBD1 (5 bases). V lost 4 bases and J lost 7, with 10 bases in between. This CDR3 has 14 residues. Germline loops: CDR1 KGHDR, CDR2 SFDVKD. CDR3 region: CATSDLGLNSPLHF. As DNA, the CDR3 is TGTGCCACCAGTGACCTGGGACTGAATTCACCCCTCCACTTT.

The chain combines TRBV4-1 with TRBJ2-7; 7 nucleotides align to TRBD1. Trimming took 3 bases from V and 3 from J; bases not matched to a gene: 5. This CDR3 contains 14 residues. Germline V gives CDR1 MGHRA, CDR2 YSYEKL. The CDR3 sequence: CASSQGDSLYEQYF. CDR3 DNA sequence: TGCGCCAGCAGCCAGGGGGACAGCCTCTACGAGCAGTACTTC.

CDR3 sequence (DNA): TGTGCCAGCAGCCCCGAACCCGGGTTCGTCCCTCCCCCCCTCCACTTT. It codes for CASSPEPGFVPPPLHF. The chain combines TRBV3-1 (or the pseudogene TRBV3-2) with TRBJ1-6, with D hard to call. The CDR3 spans 16 residues. V lost 4 bases and J lost 13, with 23 bases in between. Germline values: CDR1 LGHDT, CDR2 YNNKEL (reference sequence).

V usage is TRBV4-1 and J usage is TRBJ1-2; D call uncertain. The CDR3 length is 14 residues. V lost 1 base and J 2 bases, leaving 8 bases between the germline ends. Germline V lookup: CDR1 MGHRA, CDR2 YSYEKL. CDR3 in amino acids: CASSQGTGNYGYTF. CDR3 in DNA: TGCGCCAGCAGCCAAGGGACGGGAAACTATGGCTACACCTTC.

CDR3 sequence reads: CASSFGQGRFF. The CDR3 bases are TGTGCCAGCAGCTTTGGCCAGGGGCGCTTCTTT. The V call is TRBV7-9, the J call TRBJ1-1; possible D gene TRBD1, 6 bases. V lost 3 bases, J lost 14 bases, and 13 bases lay in between. CDR1 and CDR2 (germline): SEHNR, FQNEAQ (reference sequence). This CDR3 contains 11 residues.

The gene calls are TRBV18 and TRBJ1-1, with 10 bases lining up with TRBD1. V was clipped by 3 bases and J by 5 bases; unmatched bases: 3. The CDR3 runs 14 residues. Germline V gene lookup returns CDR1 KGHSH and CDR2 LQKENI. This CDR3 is CASSPGTGVTEAFF. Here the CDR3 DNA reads TGTGCCAGCTCACCCGGGACAGGGGTTACTGAAGCTTTCTTT.

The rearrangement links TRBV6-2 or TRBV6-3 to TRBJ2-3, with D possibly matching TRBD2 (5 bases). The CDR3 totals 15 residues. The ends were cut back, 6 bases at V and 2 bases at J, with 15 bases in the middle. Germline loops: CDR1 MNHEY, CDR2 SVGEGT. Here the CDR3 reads CASSLLGDFTDTQYF. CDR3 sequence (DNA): TGTGCCAGCAGCCTACTAGGTGACTTCACAGATACGCAGTATTTT.

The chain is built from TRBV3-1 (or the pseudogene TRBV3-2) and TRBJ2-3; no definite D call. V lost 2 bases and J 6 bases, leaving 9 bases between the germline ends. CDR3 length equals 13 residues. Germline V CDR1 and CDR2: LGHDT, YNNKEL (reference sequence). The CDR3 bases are TGTGCCAGCAGCCAACTTACATCGGATACGCAGTATTTT. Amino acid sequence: CASSQLTSDTQYF.

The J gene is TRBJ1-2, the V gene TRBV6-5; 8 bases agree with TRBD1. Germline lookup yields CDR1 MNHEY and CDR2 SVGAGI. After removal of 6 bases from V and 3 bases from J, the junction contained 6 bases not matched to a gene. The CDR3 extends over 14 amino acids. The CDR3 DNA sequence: TGTGCCAGCAGGGGATCGACAGGGGACTATGGCTACACCTTC. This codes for CASRGSTGDYGYTF.

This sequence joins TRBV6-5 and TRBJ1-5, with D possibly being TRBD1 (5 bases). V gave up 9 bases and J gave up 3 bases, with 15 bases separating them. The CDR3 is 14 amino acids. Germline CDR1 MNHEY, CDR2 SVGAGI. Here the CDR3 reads CASRERGTNQPQHF. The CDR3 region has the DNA TGTGCCAGTCGGGAGAGGGGAACCAATCAGCCCCAGCATTTT.

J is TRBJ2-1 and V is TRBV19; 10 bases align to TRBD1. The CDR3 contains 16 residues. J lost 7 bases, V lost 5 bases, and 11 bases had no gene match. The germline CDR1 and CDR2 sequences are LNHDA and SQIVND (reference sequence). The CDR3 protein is CASSERQGAPPNEQFF. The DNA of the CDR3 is TGTGCCAGTAGTGAAAGACAGGGGGCACCCCCTAATGAGCAGTTCTTC. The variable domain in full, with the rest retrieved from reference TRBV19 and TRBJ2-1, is DGGITQSPKYLFRKEGQNVTLSCEQNLNHDAMYWYRQDPGQGLRLIYYSQIVNDFQKGDIAEGYSVSREKKESFPLTVTSAQKNPTAFYLCASSERQGAPPNEQFFGPGTRLTVL.

The CDR3 DNA reads TGTGCCACCAGCAGAGATGGCGGGACCACTTACGAGCAGTACTTC. Translation gives CATSRDGGTTYEQYF. V and J are TRBV15 and TRBJ2-7; maybe TRBD2 (6 bases). The CDR3 covers 15 residues. Trimming removed 0 bases at V and 4 bases at J, with 13 bases between. Germline V lookup: CDR1 LNHNV, CDR2 YYDKDF (reference sequence). The full variable domain, its missing parts supplied by reference TRBV15 and TRBJ2-7, is DAMVIQNPRYQVTQFGKPVTLSCSQTLNHNVMYWYQQKSSQAPKLLFHYYDKDFNNEADTPDNFQSRRPNTSFCFLDIRSPGLGDTAMYLCATSRDGGTTYEQYFGPGTRLTVT.

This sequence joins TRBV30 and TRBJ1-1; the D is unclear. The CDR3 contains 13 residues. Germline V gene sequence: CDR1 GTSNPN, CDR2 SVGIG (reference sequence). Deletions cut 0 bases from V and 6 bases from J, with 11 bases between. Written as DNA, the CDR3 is TGTGCCTGGAGTGTATCGGGTCGTGCTGAAGCTTTCTTT. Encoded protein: CAWSVSGRAEAFF.

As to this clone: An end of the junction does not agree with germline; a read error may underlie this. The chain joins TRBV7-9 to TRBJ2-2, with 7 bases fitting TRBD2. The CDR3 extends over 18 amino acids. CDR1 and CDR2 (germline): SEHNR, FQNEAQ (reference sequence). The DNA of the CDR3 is TGTGCCAGCAGCGTAGCGTACTCTAGCGGAGTGAACACCGGGGAGCTGTTTTTT. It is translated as CASSVAYSSGVNTGELFF.

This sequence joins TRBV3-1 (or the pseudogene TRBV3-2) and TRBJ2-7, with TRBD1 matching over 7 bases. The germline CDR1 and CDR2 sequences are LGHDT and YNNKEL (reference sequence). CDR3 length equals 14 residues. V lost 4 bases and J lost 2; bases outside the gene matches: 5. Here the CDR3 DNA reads TGTGCCAGCAGCCTATGGGACAGCACCTACGAGCAGTACTTC. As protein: CASSLWDSTYEQYF.

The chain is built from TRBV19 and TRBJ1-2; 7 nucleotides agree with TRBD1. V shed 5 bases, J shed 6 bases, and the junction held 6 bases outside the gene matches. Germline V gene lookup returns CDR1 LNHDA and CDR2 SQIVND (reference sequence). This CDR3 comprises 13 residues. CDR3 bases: TGTGCCAGTAGTTTCGACAGGGCTGATGGCTACACCTTC. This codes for CASSFDRADGYTF.

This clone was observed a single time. The CDR3 nucleotides are TGTGCCAGCTCCCCCCAGACAGGCGGGAATGAGCAGTTCTTC. Protein product: CASSPQTGGNEQFF. The genes are TRBV18 and TRBJ2-1; a weak D match, TRBD1 (6 bases). The CDR3 contains 14 residues. V shed 6 bases and J shed 7 bases, with 16 bases lying between them. CDR1 is KGHSH, CDR2 LQKENI, per germline.

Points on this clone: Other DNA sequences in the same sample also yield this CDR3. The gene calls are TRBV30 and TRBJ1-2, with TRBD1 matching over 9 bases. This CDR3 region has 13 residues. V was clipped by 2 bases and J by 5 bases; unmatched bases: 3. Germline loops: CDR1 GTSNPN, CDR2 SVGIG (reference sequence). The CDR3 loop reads CAWSPDRGYGYTF. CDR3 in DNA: TGTGCCTGGAGTCCGGACAGGGGTTATGGCTACACCTTC. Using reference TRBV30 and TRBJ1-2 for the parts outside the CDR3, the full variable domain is SQTIHQWPATLVQPVGSPLSLECTVEGTSNPNLYWYRQAAGRGLQLLFYSVGIGQISSEVPQNLSASRPQDRQFILSSKKLLLSDSGFYLCAWSPDRGYGYTFGSGTRLTVV.